The TCR beta chain under discussion was sequenced for a study of blood T cell repertoires in COVID-19. Assay used: immunoSEQ multiplex PCR; TCRdb lists only in-frame clones, some missing. The table lists tens of thousands of clones, 70% to 90% of them singletons. Sequenced: peripheral blood. The clonotype comes from a woman of 80 years or more with active or convalescent COVID-19.

In DNA form, the CDR3 reads TGTGCCAGCAGTTCACGGGTCTCCAGCAATCAGCCCCAGCATTTT. This sequence encodes CASSSRVSSNQPQHF. V usage is TRBV27 and J usage is TRBJ1-5; D is undetermined. The CDR3 is 15 residues long. Germline CDR1 reads MNHEY; CDR2 reads SMNVEV (reference sequence). Deletions cut 4 bases from V and 1 base from J, with 11 bases between.